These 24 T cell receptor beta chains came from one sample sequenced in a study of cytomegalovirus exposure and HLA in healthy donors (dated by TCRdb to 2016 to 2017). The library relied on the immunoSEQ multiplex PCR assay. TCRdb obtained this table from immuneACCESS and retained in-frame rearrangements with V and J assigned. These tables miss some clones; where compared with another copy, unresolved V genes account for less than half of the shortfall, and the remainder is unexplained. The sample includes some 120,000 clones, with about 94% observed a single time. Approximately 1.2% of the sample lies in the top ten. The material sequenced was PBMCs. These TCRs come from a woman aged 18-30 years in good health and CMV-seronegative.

The CDR3 is CASTLRSTDTQYF. The CDR3, as DNA: TGTGCCAGCACCCTAAGAAGCACAGATACGCAGTATTTT. The chain has TRBV7-2 and TRBJ2-3; D not resolved. Germline V lookup: CDR1 SGHTA, CDR2 FQGNSA. This CDR3 region has 13 residues. V was pared by 7 bases and J by 0 bases, with 8 bases between.

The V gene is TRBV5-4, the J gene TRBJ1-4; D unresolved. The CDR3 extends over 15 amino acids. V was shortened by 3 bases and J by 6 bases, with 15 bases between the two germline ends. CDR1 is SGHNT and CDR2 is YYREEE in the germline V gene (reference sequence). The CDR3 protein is CASSSTVGVDEKLFF. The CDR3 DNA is TGTGCCAGCAGCTCTACAGTGGGAGTGGATGAAAAACTGTTTTTT.

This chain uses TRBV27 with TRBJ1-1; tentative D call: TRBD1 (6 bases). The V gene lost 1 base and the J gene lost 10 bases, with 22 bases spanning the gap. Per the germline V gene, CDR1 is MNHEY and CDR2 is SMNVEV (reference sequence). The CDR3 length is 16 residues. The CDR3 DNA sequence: TGTGCCAGCAGTTTATACAAGACAGGCTCCTACGGGTTAGCTTTCTTT. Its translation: CASSLYKTGSYGLAFF.

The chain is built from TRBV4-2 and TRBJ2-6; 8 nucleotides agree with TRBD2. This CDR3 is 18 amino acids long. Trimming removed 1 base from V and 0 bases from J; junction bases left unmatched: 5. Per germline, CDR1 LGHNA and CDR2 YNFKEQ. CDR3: CASSQVPSGSSGANVLTF. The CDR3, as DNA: TGTGCCAGCAGCCAAGTGCCTAGCGGGTCCTCTGGGGCCAACGTCCTGACTTTC.

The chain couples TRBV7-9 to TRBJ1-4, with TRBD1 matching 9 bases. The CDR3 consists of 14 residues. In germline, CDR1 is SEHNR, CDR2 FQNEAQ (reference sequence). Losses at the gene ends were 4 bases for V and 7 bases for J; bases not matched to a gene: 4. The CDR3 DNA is TGTGCCAGCAGCTCGGGACAGGGAAGTGAAAAACTGTTTTTT. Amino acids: CASSSGQGSEKLFF.

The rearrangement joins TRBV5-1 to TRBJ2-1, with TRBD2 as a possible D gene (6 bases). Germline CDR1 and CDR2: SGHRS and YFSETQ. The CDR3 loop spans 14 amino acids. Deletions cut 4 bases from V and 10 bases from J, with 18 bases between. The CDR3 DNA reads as TGCGCCAGCAGCCGGAGGGGCAATCTGGAGGAGCAGTTCTTC. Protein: CASSRRGNLEEQFF.

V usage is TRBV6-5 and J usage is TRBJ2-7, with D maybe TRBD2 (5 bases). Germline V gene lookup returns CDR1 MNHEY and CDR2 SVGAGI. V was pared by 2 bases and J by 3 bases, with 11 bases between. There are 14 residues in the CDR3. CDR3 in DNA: TGTGCCAGCAGTTACCGGGAAATATACTACGAGCAGTACTTC. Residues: CASSYREIYYEQYF.

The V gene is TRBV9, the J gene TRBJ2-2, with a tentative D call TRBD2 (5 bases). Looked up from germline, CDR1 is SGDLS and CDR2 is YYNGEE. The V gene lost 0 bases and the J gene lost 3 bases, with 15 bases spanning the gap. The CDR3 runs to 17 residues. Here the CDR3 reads CASSVAGSPSYTGELFF. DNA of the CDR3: TGTGCCAGCAGCGTAGCTGGGAGCCCCTCATACACCGGGGAGCTGTTTTTT.

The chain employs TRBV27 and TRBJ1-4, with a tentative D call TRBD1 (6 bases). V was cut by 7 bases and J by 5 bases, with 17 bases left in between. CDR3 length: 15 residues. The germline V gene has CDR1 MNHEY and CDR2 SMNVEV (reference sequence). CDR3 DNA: TGTGCCAGCAAACCCCTCGACAGGCCGAATGAAAAACTGTTTTTT. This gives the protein CASKPLDRPNEKLFF.

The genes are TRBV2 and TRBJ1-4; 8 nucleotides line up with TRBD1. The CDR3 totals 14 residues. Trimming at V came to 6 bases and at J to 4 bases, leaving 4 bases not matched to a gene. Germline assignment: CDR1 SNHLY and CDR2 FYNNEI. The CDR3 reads CASSSTGGNEKLFF. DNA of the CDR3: TGTGCCAGCAGCTCAACAGGGGGTAATGAAAAACTGTTTTTT.

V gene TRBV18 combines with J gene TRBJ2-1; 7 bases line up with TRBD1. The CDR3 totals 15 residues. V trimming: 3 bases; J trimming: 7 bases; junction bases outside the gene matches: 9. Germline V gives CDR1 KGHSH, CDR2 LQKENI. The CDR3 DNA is TGTGCCAGCTCACCGAACCGGGACAGTAAGAATGAGCAGTTCTTC. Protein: CASSPNRDSKNEQFF.

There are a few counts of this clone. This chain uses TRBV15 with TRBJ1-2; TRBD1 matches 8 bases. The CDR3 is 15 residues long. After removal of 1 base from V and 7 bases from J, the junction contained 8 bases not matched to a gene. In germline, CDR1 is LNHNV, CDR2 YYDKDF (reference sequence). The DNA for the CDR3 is TGTGCCACCAGCAGAGTAATCACAGGGGGAACTGGCTACACCTTC. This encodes CATSRVITGGTGYTF.

CDR3 residues: CAWSPSGNEQFF. CDR3 bases: TGTGCCTGGAGTCCTAGCGGAAATGAGCAGTTCTTC. This chain joins TRBV30 and TRBJ2-1, with 7 bases lining up with TRBD2. The CDR3 contains 12 residues. The ends lost 2 bases at V and 7 bases at J; junction bases unmatched: 2. The germline gives CDR1 GTSNPN, CDR2 SVGIG (reference sequence).

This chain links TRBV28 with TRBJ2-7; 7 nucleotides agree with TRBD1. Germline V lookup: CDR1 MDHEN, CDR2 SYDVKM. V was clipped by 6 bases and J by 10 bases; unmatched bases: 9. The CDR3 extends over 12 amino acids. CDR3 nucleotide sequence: TGTGCCAGCAGACATACAGGGGAAATACAGTACTTC. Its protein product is CASRHTGEIQYF.

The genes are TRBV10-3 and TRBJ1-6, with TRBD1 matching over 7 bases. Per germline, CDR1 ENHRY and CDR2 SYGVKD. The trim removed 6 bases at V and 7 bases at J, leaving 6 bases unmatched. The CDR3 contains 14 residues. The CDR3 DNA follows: TGTGCCATCAGGGCGACAGGGTCCAATTCACCCCTCCACTTT. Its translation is CAIRATGSNSPLHF.

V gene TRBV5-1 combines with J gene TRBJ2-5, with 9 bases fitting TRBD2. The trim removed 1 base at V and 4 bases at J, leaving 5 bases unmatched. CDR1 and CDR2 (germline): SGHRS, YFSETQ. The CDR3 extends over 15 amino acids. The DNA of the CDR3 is TGCGCCAGCAGCTTGTACGGGACTAGCATAGAGACCCAGTACTTC. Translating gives CASSLYGTSIETQYF.

CDR3: CASSYYGGRTEAFF. The CDR3, as DNA: TGTGCCAGCAGTTACTACGGGGGTAGGACTGAAGCTTTCTTT. The chain has TRBV6-5 and TRBJ1-1, with TRBD1 as a possible D gene (5 bases). This CDR3 region has 14 residues. Germline V lookup: CDR1 MNHEY, CDR2 SVGAGI. V lost 1 base, J lost 5 bases, and 11 bases lay in between.

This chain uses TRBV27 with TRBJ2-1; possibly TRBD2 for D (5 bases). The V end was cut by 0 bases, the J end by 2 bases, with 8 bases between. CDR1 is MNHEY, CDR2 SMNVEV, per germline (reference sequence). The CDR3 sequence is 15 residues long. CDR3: CASSLSLGTYNEQFF. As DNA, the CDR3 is TGTGCCAGCAGTTTATCGCTCGGGACCTACAATGAGCAGTTCTTC.

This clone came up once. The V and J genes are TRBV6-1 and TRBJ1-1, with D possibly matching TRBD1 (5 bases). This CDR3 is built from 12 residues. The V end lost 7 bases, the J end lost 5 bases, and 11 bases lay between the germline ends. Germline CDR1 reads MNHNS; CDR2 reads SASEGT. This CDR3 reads CASKPTATEAFF. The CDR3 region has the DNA TGTGCCAGCAAACCGACAGCAACTGAAGCTTTCTTT.

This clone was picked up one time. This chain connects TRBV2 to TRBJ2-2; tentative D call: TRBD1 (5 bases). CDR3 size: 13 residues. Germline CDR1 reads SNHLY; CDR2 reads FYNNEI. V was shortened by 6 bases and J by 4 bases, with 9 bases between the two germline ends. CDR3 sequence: CASRTALTGELFF. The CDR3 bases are TGTGCCAGCAGGACAGCGCTCACCGGGGAGCTGTTTTTT.

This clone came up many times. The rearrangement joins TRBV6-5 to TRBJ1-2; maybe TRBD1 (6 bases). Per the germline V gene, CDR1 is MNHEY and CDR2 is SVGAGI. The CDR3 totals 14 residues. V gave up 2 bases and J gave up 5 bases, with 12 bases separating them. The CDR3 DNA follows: TGTGCCAGCAGTTACCACAGGGAAAATTATGGCTACACCTTC. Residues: CASSYHRENYGYTF.

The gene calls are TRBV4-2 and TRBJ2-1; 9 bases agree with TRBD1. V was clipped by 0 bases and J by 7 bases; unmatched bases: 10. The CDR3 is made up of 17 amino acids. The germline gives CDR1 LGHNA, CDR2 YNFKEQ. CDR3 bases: TGTGCCAGCAGCCAAGATGCCCAAGGACAGGGGTGGAATGAGCAGTTCTTC. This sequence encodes CASSQDAQGQGWNEQFF.

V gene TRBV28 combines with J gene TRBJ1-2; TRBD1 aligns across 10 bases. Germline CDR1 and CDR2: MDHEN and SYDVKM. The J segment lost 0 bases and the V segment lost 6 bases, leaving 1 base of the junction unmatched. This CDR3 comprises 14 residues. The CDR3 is CASRGQGPNYGYTF. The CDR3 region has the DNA TGTGCCAGCAGGGGACAGGGGCCTAACTATGGCTACACCTTC.

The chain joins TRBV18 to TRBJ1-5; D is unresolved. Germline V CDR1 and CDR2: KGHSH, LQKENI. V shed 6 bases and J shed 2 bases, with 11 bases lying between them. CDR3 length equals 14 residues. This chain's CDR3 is CASSPGVGNQPQHF. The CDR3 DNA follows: TGTGCCAGCTCCCCGGGAGTTGGCAATCAGCCCCAGCATTTT.